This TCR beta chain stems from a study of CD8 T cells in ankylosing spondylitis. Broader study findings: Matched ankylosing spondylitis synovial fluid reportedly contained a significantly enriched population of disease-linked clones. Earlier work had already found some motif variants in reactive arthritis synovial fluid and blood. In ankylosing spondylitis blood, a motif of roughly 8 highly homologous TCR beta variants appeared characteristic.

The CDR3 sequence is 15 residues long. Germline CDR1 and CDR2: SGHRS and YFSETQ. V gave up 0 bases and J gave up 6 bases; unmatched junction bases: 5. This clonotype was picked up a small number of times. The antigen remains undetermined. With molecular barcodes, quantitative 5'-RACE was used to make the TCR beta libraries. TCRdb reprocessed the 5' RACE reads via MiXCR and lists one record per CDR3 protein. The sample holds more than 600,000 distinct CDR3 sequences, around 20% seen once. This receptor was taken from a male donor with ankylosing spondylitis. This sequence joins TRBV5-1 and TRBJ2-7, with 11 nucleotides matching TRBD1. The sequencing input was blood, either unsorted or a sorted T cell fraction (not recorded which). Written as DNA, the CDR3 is TGCGCCAGCAGCTTGGACTGGACAGGGGGCCGCGAGCAGTACTTC. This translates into CASSLDWTGGREQYF.